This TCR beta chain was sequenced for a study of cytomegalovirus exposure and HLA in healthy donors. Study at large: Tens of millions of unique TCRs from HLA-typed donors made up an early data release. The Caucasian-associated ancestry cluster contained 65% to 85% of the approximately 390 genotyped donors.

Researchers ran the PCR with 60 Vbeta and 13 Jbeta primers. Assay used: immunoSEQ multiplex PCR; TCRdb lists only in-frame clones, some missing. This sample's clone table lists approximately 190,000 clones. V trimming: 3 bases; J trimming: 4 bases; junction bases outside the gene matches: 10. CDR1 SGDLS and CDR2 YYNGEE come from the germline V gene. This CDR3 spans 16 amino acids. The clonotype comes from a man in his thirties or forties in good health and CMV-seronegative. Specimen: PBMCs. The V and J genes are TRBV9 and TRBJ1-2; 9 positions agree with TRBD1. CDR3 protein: CASSAGQGRLGYGYTF. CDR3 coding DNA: TGTGCCAGCAGCGCTGGACAGGGGCGTCTGGGCTATGGCTACACCTTC.